Listed below are T cell receptor beta chains from one sample, sequenced in a study of T-cell memory formation after mild COVID-19. TCRdb recomputed calls from the 5' RACE reads with MiXCR, one row per CDR3 protein. The data show around 250,000 distinct CDR3 sequences, around 17% seen once. The sequencing input was PBMCs or a T cell subset sorted from them (not recorded which). These TCRs come from a man between 18 and 35 years old who had mild COVID-19 (a few samples of this study predate the infection). Cell type and time point are not known. Both conserved end residues are part of each CDR3. D genes are given only for firm matches. Size values are once, few and many counts, or a class for expanded clones, and some rows have none.

D gene	J gene	V gene	clone size	CDR3 DNA	CDR3 protein
.	TRBJ1-1	TRBV5-4	.	TGTGCCAGCAGCTTGGGAGGGGACGCTGAAGCTTTCTTT	CASSLGGDAEAFF
TRBD1	TRBJ1-1	TRBV27	few	TGTGCCAGCAGTTTATGGGGGACAGGGTTCACTGAAGCTTTCTTT	CASSLWGTGFTEAFF
.	TRBJ2-5	TRBV4-3	.	TGCGCCAGCAGCCAAGTCTTATCGCGGATCTCGCAAGAGACCCAGTACTTC	CASSQVLSRISQETQYF
.	TRBJ1-2	TRBV6-6	.	TGTGCCAGCATCGGGAAAAGCTACGATGGCTACACCTTC	CASIGKSYDGYTF
.	TRBJ2-2	TRBV5-1	few	TGCGCCAGCAGCCCGGACAGAGAAGGCGGGGAGCTGTTTTTT	CASSPDREGGELFF
.	TRBJ2-2	TRBV7-2	few	TGTGCCAGCAGCTTACATGGGGGGGCCAACACCGGGGAGCTGTTTTTT	CASSLHGGANTGELFF
.	TRBJ2-3	TRBV7-8	.	TGTGCCAGCAGCCCGTCGGGGAGACTTAGCACAGATACGCAGTATTTT	CASSPSGRLSTDTQYF
.	TRBJ2-3	TRBV7-2	.	TGTGCCAGCAGCTACGGCAGTTCGGGTACGCAGTATTTT	CASSYGSSGTQYF
TRBD1	TRBJ1-3	TRBV18	few	TGTGCCAGCTCGCGGAGTATGGGACAGGGGACCGGAAACACCATATATTTT	CASSRSMGQGTGNTIYF
.	TRBJ2-5	TRBV7-9	.	TGTGCCAGCAGCTTAGGTCGCTCGGAGACCCAGTACTTC	CASSLGRSETQYF
.	TRBJ2-4	TRBV4-1	.	TGCGCCAGCAGCCAAGATGGGGGATCCAAAAACATTCAGTACTTC	CASSQDGGSKNIQYF
.	TRBJ2-7	TRBV3-1	few	TGTGCCAGCAGCCAATCTTCCCGCTCCTACGAGCAGTACTTC	CASSQSSRSYEQYF
TRBD2	TRBJ2-1	TRBV11-2	.	TGTGCCAGCAGCTTAGGCCAGCAGGCGGGGGGAGGTGAGCAGTTCTTC	CASSLGQQAGGGEQFF
TRBD1	TRBJ1-6	TRBV5-1	many	TGCGCCAGCAGCTTGGAAGGGACAGGGGGTTCACCCCTCCACTTT	CASSLEGTGGSPLHF
.	TRBJ1-6	TRBV7-9	many	TGTGCCAGCAGCTCCTCTTACAGAGGCTCCTATAATTCACCCCTCCACTTT	CASSSSYRGSYNSPLHF
TRBD2	TRBJ2-2	TRBV7-3	few	TGTGCCAGCAGCTTGACCAGGGCTAGCGGAACGAACACCGGGGAGCTGTTTTTT	CASSLTRASGTNTGELFF
.	TRBJ2-1	TRBV4-2	few	TGTGCCAGCAGCCAAGATCTGGGGGGCTTTTACAATGAGCAGTTCTTC	CASSQDLGGFYNEQFF
.	TRBJ2-3	TRBV15	.	TGTGCCACCAGCAGTGATCCTCCCGGGGGCGGGGATACGCAGTATTTT	CATSSDPPGGGDTQYF
.	TRBJ2-4	TRBV4-1	.	TGCGCCAGCAGCCCAACTTGGCCGCAGGAAGAAAACATTCAGTACTTC	CASSPTWPQEENIQYF
TRBD1	TRBJ2-7	TRBV6-1	.	TGTGCCAGCCGGGACAGGAGTTCCTACGAGCAGTACTTC	CASRDRSSYEQYF
TRBD2	TRBJ2-5	TRBV5-1	.	TGCGCCAGCAGCTTGAGTAGCGGGGGGCTTTACCAAGAGACCCAGTACTTC	CASSLSSGGLYQETQYF
TRBD1	TRBJ2-7	TRBV6-5	few	TGTGCCAGCAGAACAACAGGGGTGTACGAGCAGTACTTC	CASRTTGVYEQYF
.	TRBJ2-1	TRBV10-3	.	TGTGCCATCAGTGAGTCCGTCGACAGCCACAATGAGCAGTTCTTC	CAISESVDSHNEQFF
.	TRBJ1-5	TRBV4-3	few	TGCGCCAGCAGCCAAGATCTTAGCAATCAGCCCCAGCATTTT	CASSQDLSNQPQHF
.	TRBJ2-5	TRBV5-1	.	TGCGCCAGCAGCTTGCGGGGCGGCAAACAAGAGACCCAGTACTTC	CASSLRGGKQETQYF
.	TRBJ1-1	TRBV7-9	few	TGTGCCAGCAGCCCAAGACAGAGCACTGAAGCTTTCTTT	CASSPRQSTEAFF
TRBD1	TRBJ1-1	TRBV5-8	.	TGTGCCAGCAGCTTAAGACAGGGGAGAACTGAAGCTTTCTTT	CASSLRQGRTEAFF
.	TRBJ1-3	TRBV5-4	few	TGTGCCAGCAGTCTCGACAGCCTCTCTGGAAACACCATATATTTT	CASSLDSLSGNTIYF
.	TRBJ2-2	TRBV6-2/TRBV6-3	many	TGTGCCAGCACCTCCACCGGGGAGCTGTTTTTT	CASTSTGELFF
TRBD2	TRBJ2-3	TRBV12-3/TRBV12-4	few	TGTGCCAGCAGCCACCCGCGGGGGGAAGTCTTCACAGATACGCAGTATTTT	CASSHPRGEVFTDTQYF
TRBD1	TRBJ2-7	TRBV10-3	.	TGTGCCATCAGTGTCTGGGGGACAGGGGGCCAGAGCGAGCAGTACTTC	CAISVWGTGGQSEQYF
.	TRBJ2-5	TRBV7-8	few	TGTGCCAGCAAACCAGGGAGGCACCAAGAGACCCAGTACTTC	CASKPGRHQETQYF
.	TRBJ1-4	TRBV7-2	.	TGTGCCAGCAGCTTTACGGGGAATGAAAAACTGTTTTTT	CASSFTGNEKLFF
TRBD1	TRBJ1-2	TRBV9	.	TGTGCCAGCAGCGTAGGGCGGGACAGGGGACTTACTAACTATGGCTACACCTTC	CASSVGRDRGLTNYGYTF
.	TRBJ1-1	TRBV2	.	TGTGCCAGCAGTGTATACAAGTTCGGGGGTACTGAAGCTTTCTTT	CASSVYKFGGTEAFF
TRBD1	TRBJ2-3	TRBV20-1	.	TGCAGTGCCGGAAGGGGGCCCTCATCAGATACGCAGTATTTT	CSAGRGPSSDTQYF
.	TRBJ2-2	TRBV5-1	.	TGCGCCAGCAGATCGGATCCGAACACCGGGGAGCTGTTTTTT	CASRSDPNTGELFF
TRBD1	TRBJ1-1	TRBV6-6	.	TGTGCCAGCAGTTCTCAAGGGACAGGGAACACTGAAGCTTTCTTT	CASSSQGTGNTEAFF
TRBD2	TRBJ2-2	TRBV9	few	TGTGCCAGCAGCGAACTGGGCGGGGGAAACACCGGGGAGCTGTTTTTT	CASSELGGGNTGELFF
TRBD2	TRBJ2-3	TRBV4-1	few	TGCGCCAGCAGCCAAGAGACAGCGGGGGCCACAGATACGCAGTATTTT	CASSQETAGATDTQYF
.	TRBJ2-5	TRBV4-3	few	TGCGCCAGCAGCCAAGACGGCGCCAGACAAGAGACCCAGTACTTC	CASSQDGARQETQYF
TRBD1	TRBJ1-2	TRBV7-2	.	TGTGCCAGCAGCTTAGGAGGACAGGGGAGAGGCTACACCTTC	CASSLGGQGRGYTF
.	TRBJ1-3	TRBV29-1	.	TGCAGCCCCACGGGGACCGAGGGAAGAAACACCATATATTTT	CSPTGTEGRNTIYF
.	TRBJ2-1	TRBV12-3/TRBV12-4	.	TGTGCCAGCAGTCCTAGACTAGACTCCTACAATGAGCAGTTCTTC	CASSPRLDSYNEQFF
TRBD1	TRBJ1-2	TRBV7-2	.	TGTGCCAGCAGCTCAGGGGGCGCTGCCACCTATGGCTACACCTTC	CASSSGGAATYGYTF
.	TRBJ2-2	TRBV29-1	.	TGCAGCGTTGAACAAGGGACCGTGAACACCGGGGAGCTGTTTTTT	CSVEQGTVNTGELFF
.	TRBJ1-5	TRBV20-1	few	TGCAGTGCCGGCAGGGGAGGCAATCAGCCCCAGCATTTT	CSAGRGGNQPQHF
.	TRBJ1-5	TRBV30	.	TGTGCCTGGAGTGTACGGGACGGCCAGCCCCAGCATTTT	CAWSVRDGQPQHF
TRBD1	TRBJ2-6	TRBV4-3	.	TGCGCCAGCAGCAGCCGACAGGGCGGCTCTGGGGCCAACGTCCTGACTTTC	CASSSRQGGSGANVLTF
TRBD1	TRBJ1-1	TRBV7-8	.	TGTGCCAGCAGCTTTGGGACAGGGACTCTACTATCCACTGAAGCTTTCTTT	CASSFGTGTLLSTEAFF
.	TRBJ1-4	TRBV7-2	.	TGTGCCAGCAGCTCCGGGACAACCTTTTCAACTAATGAAAAACTGTTTTTT	CASSSGTTFSTNEKLFF
.	TRBJ2-5	TRBV14	few	TGTGCCAGCAGCCAAGATCTGAACAGGGCGGAGACCCAGTACTTC	CASSQDLNRAETQYF
.	TRBJ2-7	TRBV19	few	TGTGCCACTCGCGGAGGGAGCTCCTACGAGCAGTACTTC	CATRGGSSYEQYF
TRBD1	TRBJ2-3	TRBV11-3	.	TGTGCCAGCAACGATCCGGTGACAGGGAAGGATACGCAGTATTTT	CASNDPVTGKDTQYF